These 23 T cell receptor beta chains were all obtained from the same sample, sequenced in a study of shared clonotypes between healthy human individuals. Naivety among CD8 cells was defined by CD45RO negativity and positive CCR7 selection, thereby excluding terminally differentiated effector memory CD45RA+ cells. Sequencing was performed with immunoSEQ multiplex PCR; in TCRdb, only in-frame clones are kept and a portion is missing. The sample comprises about 2,100,000 clones, about 92% of which are singletons, and roughly 1.8% rests with the top ten. The sequenced sample was naive CD8+ T cells from PBMCs. The receptors here all came from a man between 18 and 29 years old in good health. Some clones in this sample may be carry-over from other donors' samples.

The V and J genes are TRBV7-9 and TRBJ1-6; possibly TRBD1 for D (5 bases). There are 15 residues in the CDR3. Germline loops: CDR1 SEHNR, CDR2 FQNEAQ (reference sequence). Between the trimmed V and J ends, which lost 4 bases and 8 bases, there was a span of 15 bases. CDR3 nucleotide sequence: TGTGCCAGCAGCTCCAACAGGTGGGCCGATTCACCCCTCCACTTT. Its translation is CASSSNRWADSPLHF.

This sequence joins TRBV7-6 and TRBJ1-2; possibly TRBD1 for D (5 bases). The CDR3 loop spans 13 amino acids. The germline V and J ends were trimmed by 3 bases and 2 bases, with 7 bases remaining between them. The germline V gene has CDR1 SGHVS and CDR2 FNYEAQ. The CDR3 protein is CASSFPGNYGYTF. Here the CDR3 DNA reads TGTGCCAGCAGCTTCCCAGGGAACTATGGCTACACCTTC.

The table lists this clone with a count of one. V is TRBV5-1 and J is TRBJ1-1; 8 positions match TRBD1. The CDR3 has 15 amino acids. Trimming removed 2 bases from V and 0 bases from J; junction bases left unmatched: 3. Germline V gene lookup returns CDR1 SGHRS and CDR2 YFSETQ. The CDR3 bases are TGCGCCAGCAGCTTTACAGGGGGAATGAACACTGAAGCTTTCTTT. This gives the protein CASSFTGGMNTEAFF. Full variable domain (remainder filled in from reference TRBV5-1 and TRBJ1-1): KAGVTQTPRYLIKTRGQQVTLSCSPISGHRSVSWYQQTPGQGLQFLFEYFSETQRNKGNFPGRFSGRQFSNSRSEMNVSTLELGDSALYLCASSFTGGMNTEAFFGQGTRLTVV.

This chain uses TRBV5-4 with TRBJ2-7; D might be TRBD1 (5 bases). The CDR3 loop spans 13 amino acids. Looked up from germline, CDR1 is SGHNT and CDR2 is YYREEE (reference sequence). Trimming took off 4 bases at V and 7 bases at J, with 15 bases between the two ends. CDR3 DNA: TGTGCCAGCAGCACCAGGGAAAAAGAAGAGCAGTACTTC. Translation gives CASSTREKEEQYF.

The J gene is TRBJ1-3, the V gene TRBV19; D possibly corresponds to TRBD1 (5 bases). The CDR3 length is 17 residues. The ends were cut back, 6 bases at V and 1 base at J, with 19 bases in the middle. Germline-derived CDR1 and CDR2 are LNHDA and SQIVND (reference sequence). CDR3 sequence reads: CASSLRDPGTSGNTIYF. CDR3 nucleotides: TGTGCCAGTAGCCTCCGGGACCCTGGGACTTCTGGAAACACCATATATTTT.

The CDR3 coding sequence is TGTGCCGGCTCGGGCGCCACAGATACGCAGTATTTT. Protein sequence: CAGSGATDTQYF. The J gene is TRBJ2-3, the V gene TRBV28, with D unclear. Germline-derived CDR1 and CDR2 are MDHEN and SYDVKM. Trimming took 11 bases from V and 2 from J, leaving 11 bases between them. This CDR3 is built from 12 residues.

In the case of this clone: Mismatch with germline at one junction end may stem from a read error. J is TRBJ1-1 and V is TRBV15; 7 bases match TRBD1. The CDR3 runs 14 residues. CDR1 and CDR2 (germline): LNHNV, YYDKDF (reference sequence). This chain's CDR3 is CATRRETGSPEAFF. In DNA, the CDR3 is TGTGCCACCAGGAGAGAGACAGGGTCCCCTGAAGCTTTCTTT.

In its sample, this clone was seen a few times. V usage is TRBV28 and J usage is TRBJ1-1; 8 bases match TRBD1. With V trimmed by 2 bases and J by 5 bases, 7 bases remained unmatched. The CDR3 is made up of 15 amino acids. Germline V gene lookup returns CDR1 MDHEN and CDR2 SYDVKM. The CDR3 bases are TGTGCCAGCAGTTTACTAGGCAGGGGGCAGACTGAAGCTTTCTTT. It yields the protein CASSLLGRGQTEAFF.

This chain links TRBV27 with TRBJ2-3; perhaps D is TRBD1 or TRBD2 (5 bases each). The V end was cut by 0 bases, the J end by 10 bases, with 17 bases between. The length of the CDR3 is 15 residues. The germline gives CDR1 MNHEY, CDR2 SMNVEV (reference sequence). CDR3 loop: CASSLSPGAQLPQYF. In DNA, the CDR3 is TGTGCCAGCAGTTTATCCCCCGGGGCCCAGCTTCCGCAGTATTTT.

Remarks on this clone: This CDR3 is also generated by other DNA sequences in the sample. The chain carries TRBV27 and TRBJ1-2, with 7 positions matching TRBD1. CDR1 and CDR2 (germline): MNHEY, SMNVEV (reference sequence). The CDR3 sequence is 14 residues long. V shed 6 bases and J 2 bases; nucleotides not matched to a gene: 6. The CDR3, as DNA: TGTGCCAGCAGGCAACAGGGGTCGAACTATGGCTACACCTTC. It yields the protein CASRQQGSNYGYTF.

The V gene is TRBV10-3, the J gene TRBJ2-7; D is perhaps TRBD2 (6 bases). In germline, CDR1 is ENHRY, CDR2 SYGVKD. The V end lost 0 bases, the J end lost 5 bases, and 20 bases lay between the germline ends. This CDR3 spans 17 amino acids. CDR3 sequence reads: CAISESLGRDGSHEQYF. CDR3 coding DNA: TGTGCCATCAGTGAGTCATTGGGGCGGGACGGGAGTCACGAGCAGTACTTC.

This sequence joins TRBV28 and TRBJ2-1; 9 nucleotides align to TRBD2. The CDR3 has 17 residues. The junction had 6 bases not matched to a gene; V was cut back by 2 bases and J by 1 base. Germline loops: CDR1 MDHEN, CDR2 SYDVKM. The CDR3 region has the DNA TGTGCCAGCAGTTTAGGACTAGCGTCCGAGTCCTACAATGAGCAGTTCTTC. This gives the protein CASSLGLASESYNEQFF.

The V and J genes are TRBV9 and TRBJ2-7; D remains unclear. The CDR3 length is 14 residues. Germline V gene lookup returns CDR1 SGDLS and CDR2 YYNGEE. Trimming took 0 bases from V and 6 from J, leaving 13 bases between them. The CDR3 sequence is CASSVGSAPFEQYF. The CDR3 bases are TGTGCCAGCAGCGTAGGATCAGCCCCTTTCGAGCAGTACTTC.

The V and J genes are TRBV27 and TRBJ2-7, with D perhaps assigned TRBD1 or TRBD2 (5 bases each). CDR3 size: 15 residues. Trimming removed 7 bases at V and 3 bases at J, with 19 bases between. Germline CDR1 reads MNHEY; CDR2 reads SMNVEV (reference sequence). Here the CDR3 reads CASTTGAAAIYEQYF. CDR3 DNA sequence: TGTGCCAGCACAACCGGGGCCGCCGCAATCTACGAGCAGTACTTC.

This clone was picked up one time. The chain uses TRBV18 and TRBJ2-7; TRBD2 is a possible D gene (5 bases). The CDR3 is 15 residues long. Germline assignment: CDR1 KGHSH and CDR2 LQKENI. Between the trimmed V and J ends, which lost 1 base and 1 base, there was a span of 11 bases. The CDR3 bases are TGTGCCAGCTCACCACTTGAGGGCGTTTCCTACGAGCAGTACTTC. This encodes CASSPLEGVSYEQYF.

The V call is TRBV6-4, the J call TRBJ2-3; D is undetermined. The CDR3 is 15 residues long. The germline V gene encodes CDR1 MRHNA and CDR2 SNTAGT. V shed 2 bases and J shed 0 bases, with 9 bases lying between them. The CDR3 is CASSDRAYSTDTQYF. The CDR3 bases are TGTGCCAGCAGTGACCGCGCCTACAGCACAGATACGCAGTATTTT.

The chain joins TRBV5-6 to TRBJ2-7, with D hard to call. The CDR3 is 17 amino acids. The V and J ends lost 1 base and 5 bases respectively, with 22 bases between them. Germline CDR1 reads SGHDT; CDR2 reads YYEEEE. The CDR3 bases are TGTGCCAGCAGCTTGAGGGCCGAGGCCAGTCTTATCCACGAGCAGTACTTC. Translation gives CASSLRAEASLIHEQYF. The full variable domain, rest sourced from reference TRBV5-6 and TRBJ2-7, is DAGVTQSPTHLIKTRGQQVTLRCSPKSGHDTVSWYQQALGQGPQFIFQYYEEEERQRGNFPDRFSGHQFPNYSSELNVNALLLGDSALYLCASSLRAEASLIHEQYFGPGTRLTVT.

The chain joins TRBV28 to TRBJ1-2; unclear D gene. V shed 8 bases and J shed 4 bases, with 11 bases lying between them. This CDR3 is built from 12 residues. The germline V gene has CDR1 MDHEN and CDR2 SYDVKM. This chain's CDR3 is CASQAEFYGYTF. Here the CDR3 DNA reads TGTGCCAGCCAGGCGGAGTTCTATGGCTACACCTTC.

This clone was detected only once. This chain connects TRBV6-5 to TRBJ2-1, with D hard to call. Trimming pared 6 bases from V and 7 bases from J, leaving 19 bases between. The CDR3 runs to 15 residues. Germline values: CDR1 MNHEY, CDR2 SVGAGI. The CDR3 DNA reads TGTGCCAGCAGGCCCGGAAGGGCCTGGACGAATGAGCAGTTCTTC. This encodes CASRPGRAWTNEQFF.

The chain has TRBV27 and TRBJ1-2; D not resolved. There are 15 residues in the CDR3. Germline V lookup: CDR1 MNHEY, CDR2 SMNVEV (reference sequence). Trimming stripped 3 bases from V and 0 bases from J, with 11 bases between. This CDR3 reads CASSFLPQTNYGYTF. In nucleotides, the CDR3 is TGTGCCAGCAGTTTCCTACCCCAGACTAACTATGGCTACACCTTC.

This clone was observed a single time. The rearrangement joins TRBV28 to TRBJ2-5, with D unclear. The CDR3 contains 14 residues. CDR1 is MDHEN and CDR2 is SYDVKM in the germline V gene. V lost 6 bases, J lost 2 bases, and 13 bases lay in between. The DNA for the CDR3 is TGTGCCAGCAGGCCCACCGACGGACAAGAGACCCAGTACTTC. Its protein is CASRPTDGQETQYF.

This clone was picked up a small number of times. This rearrangement joins TRBV27 to TRBJ1-1; TRBD1 aligns across 8 bases. The CDR3 contains 15 residues. J was trimmed by 0 bases and V by 4 bases; bases with no gene match: 4. CDR1 is MNHEY and CDR2 is SMNVEV in the germline V gene (reference sequence). DNA of the CDR3: TGTGCCAGCAGTTCTCCCAGGGGGCTGAACACTGAAGCTTTCTTT. Its translation: CASSSPRGLNTEAFF.

This clone was found a few times. Here the CDR3 reads CASSRTLWDTEAFF. In nucleotides, the CDR3 is TGTGCCAGCAGCAGGACGTTGTGGGACACTGAAGCTTTCTTT. The genes are TRBV6-4 and TRBJ1-1; D unclear. Deletions cut 6 bases from V and 3 bases from J, with 14 bases between. Germline values: CDR1 MRHNA, CDR2 SNTAGT. The CDR3 contains 14 residues.